This T cell receptor (beta chain) stems from a study of Graves' ophthalmopathy and Graves' hyperthyroidism. There are many counts of this clonotype. Germline CDR1 SGHAT, CDR2 FQNNGV. The CDR3 totals 16 residues. V was pared by 5 bases and J by 4 bases, with 9 bases of the junction left unmatched. The authors amplified TCR beta CDR3 regions, and they did so from RNA transcripts for repertoire sequencing. HTBI primers served in a first-round RT-PCR, which a second-round multiplex PCR followed. TCRdb analysed the multiplex PCR reads with MiXCR anew, one entry per CDR3 protein. Among about 400,000 distinct CDR3 sequences, approximately 20% were seen once, and the ten largest hold 1.6%.

Sequencing was performed on peripheral blood. This receptor was obtained from a woman aged 18-29 years with Graves' ophthalmopathy. The chain joins TRBV11-2 to TRBJ2-2; 8 bases are shared with TRBD2. CDR3 sequence reads: CASSQRASGRTGELFF. For the CDR3, the DNA is TGTGCCAGCAGCCAAAGGGCTAGCGGGCGCACCGGGGAGCTGTTTTTT.